This T cell receptor beta chain came from a study of graft-versus-host responses after intestinal transplantation. Study details: Recipients were given multivisceral, liver-intestinal, or isolated intestinal transplants. Anti-thymocyte globulin served as induction for all recipients, who then took tacrolimus and steroids for roughly 3 years. Regarding the study as a whole: High graft-versus-host to host-versus-graft clonal ratios were found in allografts of patients who had graft-donor T cell macrochimerism. Early post-transplant HvG declines showed an association with peak circulating GvH clone levels.

This table comes from immunoSEQ multiplex PCR, and its TCRdb copy is limited to in-frame clones, with some not included. In the table there are under 100,000 clones, less than 95% of which are singletons. The germline CDR1 and CDR2 sequences are SGHTA and FQGNSA. The CDR3 is 15 residues long. Trimming removed 5 bases from V and 4 bases from J, with 15 bases in between. The table lists this clone with a count of one. Its antigen is not known. The TCR comes from a human donor who was the organ donor for an intestinal transplant. The sequencing here drew on unstimulated CD4+ T cells sorted from spleen or lymph node cells, taken before transplant. V usage is TRBV7-2 and J usage is TRBJ2-4, with D uncertain. As DNA, the CDR3 is TGTGCCAGCAGCCCACCAGGCGCCCCGAAAAACATTCAGTACTTC. It encodes CASSPPGAPKNIQYF.